This T cell receptor beta chain emerged from a study of siplizumab effects on memory and regulatory T cells. General study findings and limits: Alloreactive sequences tracing back to unstimulated CD4+ memory cells were significantly reduced by siplizumab. Of the alloreactive clones, only a minor fraction mapped to unstimulated subsets. Roughly 80-95% of proliferating CD4+ or CD8+ clones lacked a naive or memory phenotype that could be assigned.

The CDR3 is made up of 15 amino acids. CDR1 is MNHNY, CDR2 SVGAGI, per germline (reference sequence). The V and J ends lost 6 bases and 3 bases, in that order; junction bases with no gene match: 10. Assayed TCR templates numbered 90,000 to 100,000 for each sample. The data were produced by immunoSEQ multiplex PCR, yet TCRdb's version contains in-frame clones alone and is incomplete. The sample gives over 100,000 clones, under 95% of which show up once; about 0.7% is in the top ten. For this clone: The antigen remains undetermined.

The source material was Tregs sorted from blood. The receptor was derived from a human donor in good health. This sequence joins TRBV6-6 and TRBJ2-7, with 8 bases that match TRBD1. Here the CDR3 reads CASRKAQGANYEQYF. DNA for the CDR3: TGTGCCAGCAGAAAGGCCCAGGGGGCAAACTACGAGCAGTACTTC.